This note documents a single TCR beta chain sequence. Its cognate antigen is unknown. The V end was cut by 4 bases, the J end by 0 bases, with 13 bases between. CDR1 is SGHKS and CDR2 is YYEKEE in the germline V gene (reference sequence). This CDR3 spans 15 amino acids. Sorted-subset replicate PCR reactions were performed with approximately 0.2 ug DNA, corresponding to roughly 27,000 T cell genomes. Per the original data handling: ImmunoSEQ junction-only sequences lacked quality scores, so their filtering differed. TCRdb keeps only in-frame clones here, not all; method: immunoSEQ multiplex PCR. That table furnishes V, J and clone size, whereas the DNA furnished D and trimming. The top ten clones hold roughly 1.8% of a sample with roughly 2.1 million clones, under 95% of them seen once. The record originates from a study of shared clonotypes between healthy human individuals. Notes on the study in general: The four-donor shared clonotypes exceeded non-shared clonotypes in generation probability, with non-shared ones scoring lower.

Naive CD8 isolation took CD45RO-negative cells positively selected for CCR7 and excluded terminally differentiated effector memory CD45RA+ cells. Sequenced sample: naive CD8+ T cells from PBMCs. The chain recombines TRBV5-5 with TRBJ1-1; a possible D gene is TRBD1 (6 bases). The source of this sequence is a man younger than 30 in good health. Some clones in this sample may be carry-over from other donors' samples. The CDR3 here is CASSVPRGMNTEAFF. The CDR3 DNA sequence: TGTGCCAGCAGCGTCCCTAGGGGGATGAACACTGAAGCTTTCTTT.